In this sample, the clone carrying this T cell receptor beta chain turned up many times. The target antigen is unknown. Via MiXCR, TCRdb re-called the RACE reads, giving one row per CDR3 protein. The table records under 450,000 distinct CDR3 sequences, more than 4.5% of them present only once. The CDR3 is 14 amino acids. V gave up 7 bases and J gave up 4 bases; unmatched junction bases: 8. CDR1 is MDHEN and CDR2 is SYDVKM in the germline V gene. The source of the sample is a study of human T cells and chemical hapten exposure. Whole-study context: From small differences in pooled library volume came most of the variation in per-sample TCR yields.

Study-level findings and limits: There were significantly more large CDR3 similarity clusters among expanded TCRs than among controls.

Noted time point: patch test 1, 2 weeks after DPC sensitization. Treatment defined: therapeutic diphenylcyclopropenone sensitization with weekly scalp DPC. This sequence joins TRBV28 and TRBJ1-1; 8 bases align to TRBD1. The TCR was taken from a woman aged 45-65 years with alopecia areata. Some clones in this sample may be carry-over from other donors' samples. The specimen comprised whole blood, sampled in connection with sensitization to the hapten diphenylcyclopropenone (DPC). The chain's CDR3 is CASTRTGSLTEAFF. CDR3 DNA: TGTGCCAGCACTCGGACAGGGTCCCTCACTGAAGCTTTCTTT.